This T cell receptor (beta chain) was sequenced during a study of shared clonotypes between healthy human individuals. General observations from the study: Lower generation probabilities were found for non-shared clonotypes than for those shared by all four donors.

Generated by immunoSEQ multiplex PCR, the TCRdb table keeps only in-frame clones and is missing some. The sample holds about 870,000 clones, 80% to 95% seen once. V shed 4 bases and J 4 bases; nucleotides not matched to a gene: 9. Per germline, CDR1 MNHEY and CDR2 SVGAGI. The CDR3 is 15 amino acids. This clone was picked up a small number of times. Its antigen is still unknown. CD45RO negativity and positive selection for CCR7 defined naive CD8 cells, a population that excluded terminally differentiated effector memory CD45RA+ cells. The chain recombines TRBV6-5 with TRBJ2-7; TRBD1 matches at 8 bases. Sequenced sample: naive CD8+ T cells sorted from blood. The receptor was isolated from a man aged 25-45 years in good health. The CDR3 coding sequence is TGTGCCAGCAGTTCCCGCGACAGGGGCGCATACGAGCAGTACTTC. Translated, it gives CASSSRDRGAYEQYF.